Included here is one T cell receptor (beta chain) sequence, with context. Its antigen is unknown. The data derive from a study of CD8 T cells in ankylosing spondylitis. Study-level results: It was reported that disease-linked clones were significantly enriched in matched ankylosing spondylitis synovial fluid. CD8+ by phenotype, disease-linked clones were relatively rare in peripheral blood. Several of the motif variants were reported before in synovial fluid and blood from reactive arthritis. Seemingly distinctive of ankylosing spondylitis blood was a TCR beta motif formed by eight highly homologous variants.

Quantitative barcoded 5'-RACE was used to prepare TCR beta libraries. Via MiXCR, TCRdb re-called the 5' RACE reads, giving one row per CDR3 protein. Among approximately 520,000 distinct CDR3 sequences listed, approximately 5.3% were seen once. This sequence was found in a male donor with ankylosing spondylitis. The sample comprised blood, either unsorted or a sorted T cell fraction (not recorded which).

The CDR3 sequence is CSARPTSGRARSTGELFF. The CDR3 region has the DNA TGCAGTGCTAGACCTACTAGCGGGAGGGCGCGTAGCACCGGGGAGCTGTTTTTT. The genes are TRBV20-1 and TRBJ2-2, with 13 bases fitting TRBD2. With V trimmed by 2 bases and J by 4 bases, 10 bases remained unmatched. This CDR3 comprises 18 residues. Germline V gene sequence: CDR1 DFQATT, CDR2 SNEGSKA (reference sequence).